This T cell receptor beta chain emerged from a study of blood T cell repertoires in COVID-19. Across the study: Acute and convalescent COVID-19 specimens originated in the United States, Italy and Spain.

The germline V gene has CDR1 LNHDA and CDR2 SQIVND (reference sequence). The length of the CDR3 is 13 residues. V dropped 7 bases and J dropped 4 bases, with 13 bases sitting between them. The study assigned cohorts using participant-reported clinical history. Source study methods: Reference gene primer amplification gave nucleated cell count estimates. TCRdb's table, derived via immunoSEQ multiplex PCR, lists solely in-frame clones and lacks some. The D gene and trimming were derived from the DNA, and the V and J assignments and clone size from that table. This table has 300,000 to 350,000 clones, approximately 86% appearing once.

The sample consisted of PBMCs or T cells enriched from blood (not recorded which). This clonotype was sampled from a woman aged 40 to 55 with acute COVID-19. V is TRBV19 and J is TRBJ1-2; D is perhaps TRBD1 (5 bases). The CDR3 sequence is CASTPGLGYGYTF. CDR3 sequence (DNA): TGTGCCAGTACACCAGGGTTAGGCTATGGCTACACCTTC.